This T cell receptor beta chain was sequenced in a study of T cell responses to AZD1222 COVID-19 vaccine. The germline CDR1 and CDR2 sequences are MGHDK and SYGVNS. V was pared by 5 bases and J by 7 bases, with 15 bases between. The CDR3 contains 14 residues. TCRdb's copy holds only in-frame clones and misses some; the assay was immunoSEQ multiplex PCR. The sample shows approximately 220,000 clones, 93% of them seen only once. The V gene is TRBV25-1, the J gene TRBJ2-1; D might be TRBD1 or TRBD2, each matching 6 bases. The TCR comes from an adult in good health. The sample here was peripheral blood, taken on day 0 of MenACWY control vaccination. DNA for the CDR3: TGTGCCAGCAGTTTGGGGGGCGGGAAGAATGAGCAGTTCTTC. Translation: CASSLGGGKNEQFF.